This T cell receptor beta chain was captured in a study of cytomegalovirus exposure and HLA in healthy donors. The PCR contained 60 Vbeta and 13 Jbeta primers. Only in-frame clones appear in the TCRdb table, and some are missing; sequencing was by immunoSEQ multiplex PCR. The sample carries about 190,000 clones, under 80% recorded once. This CDR3 contains 14 residues. Deletions cut 6 bases from V and 1 base from J, with 10 bases between. The V gene's germline CDR1 is MNHEY and CDR2 SVGAGI. This receptor was taken from a man under 40 in good health and CMV-seropositive. The J gene is TRBJ2-4, the V gene TRBV6-5; D gene ambiguous. What was sequenced was PBMCs. The CDR3 DNA sequence: TGTGCCAGCAGCGATCACGGGGCCAAAAACATTCAGTACTTC. Amino acid sequence: CASSDHGAKNIQYF.